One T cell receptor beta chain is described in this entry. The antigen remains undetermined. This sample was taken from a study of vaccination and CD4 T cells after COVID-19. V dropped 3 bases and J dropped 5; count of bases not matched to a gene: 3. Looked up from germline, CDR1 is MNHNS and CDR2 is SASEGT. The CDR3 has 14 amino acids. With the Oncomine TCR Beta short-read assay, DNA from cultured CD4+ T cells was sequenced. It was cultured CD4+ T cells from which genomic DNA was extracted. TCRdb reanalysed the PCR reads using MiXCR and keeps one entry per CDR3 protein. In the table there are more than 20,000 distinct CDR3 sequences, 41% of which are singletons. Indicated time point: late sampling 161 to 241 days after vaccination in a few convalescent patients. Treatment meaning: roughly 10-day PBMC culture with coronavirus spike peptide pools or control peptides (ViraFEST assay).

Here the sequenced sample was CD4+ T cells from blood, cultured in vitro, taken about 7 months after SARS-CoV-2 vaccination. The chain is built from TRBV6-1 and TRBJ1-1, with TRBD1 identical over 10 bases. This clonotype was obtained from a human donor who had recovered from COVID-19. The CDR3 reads CASSDDRGRTEAFF. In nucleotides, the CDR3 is TGTGCCAGCAGTGATGACAGGGGGCGGACTGAAGCTTTCTTT.